This is a list of T cell receptor beta chains from one sample in a study of blood T cell repertoires in COVID-19. TCRdb's table, derived via immunoSEQ multiplex PCR, lists solely in-frame clones and lacks some. Of a few hundred thousand clones listed, around nine tenths are singletons. Sequencing was performed on PBMCs or T cells enriched from blood (not recorded which). These receptors were taken from a woman aged 25 to 39 who had recovered from COVID-19. Each CDR3 is given with its conserved first and last residue. D genes are given only for firm matches. Clone size is not always given. Where it is, it says once, few, many or a class for expanded clones.

j_gene: TRBJ2-4; v_gene: TRBV29-1; d_gene: TRBD2; abundance: -; len: 15; CDR3aa: CSVTGGKGAKNIQYF; CDR3nt: TGCAGCGTGACGGGAGGAAAAGGAGCCAAAAACATTCAGTACTTC
j_gene: TRBJ1-1; v_gene: TRBV30; d_gene: -; abundance: -; len: 11; CDR3aa: CAGDSNTEAFF; CDR3nt: TGTGCCGGTGACAGCAACACTGAAGCTTTCTTT
j_gene: TRBJ1-1; v_gene: TRBV7-3; d_gene: TRBD1; abundance: -; len: 14; CDR3aa: CASSFGQGGTEAFF; CDR3nt: TGTGCCAGCAGCTTCGGACAGGGCGGCACTGAAGCTTTCTTT
j_gene: TRBJ2-7; v_gene: TRBV5-1; d_gene: TRBD1; abundance: -; len: 14; CDR3aa: CASSPGQGRIEQYF; CDR3nt: TGCGCCAGCAGCCCGGGACAGGGAAGGATCGAGCAGTACTTC
j_gene: TRBJ1-5; v_gene: TRBV3-1/TRBV3-2; d_gene: -; abundance: -; len: 13; CDR3aa: CASSQSRDQPQHF; CDR3nt: TGTGCCAGCAGCCAATCGAGGGATCAGCCCCAGCATTTT
j_gene: TRBJ1-3; v_gene: TRBV3-1/TRBV3-2; d_gene: -; abundance: -; len: 14; CDR3aa: CASSPEVRGNTIYF; CDR3nt: TGTGCCAGCAGCCCTGAGGTCCGTGGAAACACCATATATTTT
j_gene: TRBJ2-2; v_gene: TRBV3-1/TRBV3-2; d_gene: -; abundance: -; len: 13; CDR3aa: CASSPSNTGELFF; CDR3nt: TGTGCCAGCAGCCCTTCGAACACCGGGGAGCTGTTTTTT
j_gene: TRBJ2-1; v_gene: TRBV4-1; d_gene: TRBD1; abundance: -; len: 14; CDR3aa: CASSQGTGEDEQFF; CDR3nt: TGCGCCAGCAGCCAAGGGACAGGGGAGGATGAGCAGTTCTTC
j_gene: TRBJ1-4; v_gene: TRBV15; d_gene: -; abundance: -; len: 16; CDR3aa: CATSRGRGAANEKLFF; CDR3nt: TGTGCCACCAGCAGGGGACGGGGGGCGGCTAATGAAAAACTGTTTTTT
j_gene: TRBJ1-6; v_gene: TRBV7-2; d_gene: TRBD1; abundance: -; len: 15; CDR3aa: CASSRQGASSSPLHF; CDR3nt: TGTGCCAGCAGCAGACAGGGGGCTAGTTCATCACCCCTCCACTTT
j_gene: TRBJ1-1; v_gene: TRBV3-1/TRBV3-2; d_gene: -; abundance: few; len: 12; CDR3aa: CASSPEGLEAFF; CDR3nt: TGTGCCAGCAGCCCGGAGGGGCTTGAAGCTTTCTTT
j_gene: TRBJ2-1; v_gene: TRBV5-1; d_gene: -; abundance: -; len: 13; CDR3aa: CASSFTTFNEQFF; CDR3nt: TGCGCCAGCAGCTTTACTACCTTCAATGAGCAGTTCTTC
j_gene: TRBJ2-3; v_gene: TRBV10-1; d_gene: TRBD1; abundance: -; len: 14; CDR3aa: CPSSRQGKTDTQYF; CDR3nt: TGCCCCAGCAGTCGACAGGGGAAGACAGATACGCAGTATTTT
j_gene: TRBJ2-5; v_gene: TRBV7-9; d_gene: -; abundance: -; len: 15; CDR3aa: CASSLAGGVFETQYF; CDR3nt: TGTGCCAGCAGCTTAGCCGGAGGGGTGTTCGAGACCCAGTACTTC
j_gene: TRBJ1-5; v_gene: TRBV28; d_gene: TRBD1; abundance: -; len: 16; CDR3aa: CASSFSGGGTNQPQHF; CDR3nt: TGTGCCAGCAGTTTTTCGGGAGGGGGCACCAATCAGCCCCAGCATTTT
j_gene: TRBJ2-5; v_gene: TRBV21-1; d_gene: -; abundance: -; len: 14; CDR3aa: CASSKGAGKETQYF; CDR3nt: TGTGCCAGCAGCAAGGGAGCGGGGAAAGAGACCCAGTACTTC
j_gene: TRBJ1-1; v_gene: TRBV5-4; d_gene: TRBD1; abundance: -; len: 17; CDR3aa: CASDSGGTLRSGTEAFF; CDR3nt: TGTGCCAGCGACTCAGGGGGCACGCTACGGTCGGGCACTGAAGCTTTCTTT
j_gene: TRBJ2-7; v_gene: TRBV6-2/TRBV6-3; d_gene: -; abundance: -; len: 14; CDR3aa: CASSLDGSSYEQYF; CDR3nt: TGTGCCAGCAGCCTGGACGGGAGCTCCTACGAGCAGTACTTC
j_gene: TRBJ2-7; v_gene: TRBV6-2/TRBV6-3; d_gene: -; abundance: -; len: 16; CDR3aa: CASSYSGPTSVYEQYF; CDR3nt: TGTGCCAGCAGCTATTCGGGTCCCACTAGTGTTTACGAGCAGTACTTC
j_gene: TRBJ1-1; v_gene: TRBV5-1; d_gene: -; abundance: -; len: 13; CDR3aa: CASSLGPDTEAFF; CDR3nt: TGCGCCAGCAGCTTGGGGCCTGACACTGAAGCTTTCTTT
j_gene: TRBJ2-3; v_gene: TRBV20-1; d_gene: -; abundance: few; len: 11; CDR3aa: CSARRSDTQYF; CDR3nt: TGCAGTGCCCGGAGGTCAGATACGCAGTATTTT
j_gene: TRBJ1-3; v_gene: TRBV12-3/TRBV12-4; d_gene: -; abundance: -; len: 13; CDR3aa: CASREVSGNTIYF; CDR3nt: TGTGCCAGCAGAGAGGTTTCTGGAAACACCATATATTTT
j_gene: TRBJ2-7; v_gene: TRBV6-5; d_gene: -; abundance: -; len: 11; CDR3aa: CASSTLSEQYF; CDR3nt: TGTGCCAGCAGTACTCTTTCCGAGCAGTACTTC
j_gene: TRBJ1-2; v_gene: TRBV5-8; d_gene: -; abundance: -; len: 13; CDR3aa: CASSFGQGFGYTF; CDR3nt: TGTGCCAGCAGCTTCGGCCAGGGCTTTGGCTACACCTTC
j_gene: TRBJ1-3; v_gene: TRBV18; d_gene: TRBD1; abundance: once; len: 14; CDR3aa: CASSPTGAGNTIYF; CDR3nt: TGTGCCAGCTCACCGACAGGGGCTGGAAACACCATATATTTT
j_gene: TRBJ2-7; v_gene: TRBV2; d_gene: -; abundance: -; len: 12; CDR3aa: CASSLTGYEQYF; CDR3nt: TGTGCCAGCAGTTTGACAGGCTACGAGCAGTACTTC
j_gene: TRBJ1-4; v_gene: TRBV7-6; d_gene: -; abundance: -; len: 14; CDR3aa: CASSLQGRGEKLFF; CDR3nt: TGTGCCAGCAGTCTCCAGGGGCGCGGGGAAAAACTGTTTTTT
j_gene: TRBJ1-1; v_gene: TRBV30; d_gene: TRBD1; abundance: -; len: 13; CDR3aa: CAWTGGRDTEAFF; CDR3nt: TGTGCCTGGACAGGGGGGCGGGACACTGAAGCTTTCTTT
j_gene: TRBJ2-5; v_gene: TRBV5-1; d_gene: TRBD2; abundance: -; len: 16; CDR3aa: CASSLEPAGGLETQYF; CDR3nt: TGCGCCAGCAGCTTGGAGCCAGCGGGAGGCCTGGAGACCCAGTACTTC
j_gene: TRBJ2-7; v_gene: TRBV7-2; d_gene: -; abundance: -; len: 15; CDR3aa: CASSLVTRSSYEQYF; CDR3nt: TGTGCCAGCAGCTTAGTTACCAGATCCTCCTACGAGCAGTACTTC
j_gene: TRBJ2-1; v_gene: TRBV4-3; d_gene: TRBD1; abundance: -; len: 16; CDR3aa: CASSQDGDRGNNEQFF; CDR3nt: TGCGCCAGCAGCCAAGATGGGGACAGGGGAAACAATGAGCAGTTCTTC
j_gene: TRBJ1-3; v_gene: TRBV5-4; d_gene: -; abundance: -; len: 17; CDR3aa: CASSNIFGPSSGNTIYF; CDR3nt: TGTGCCAGCAGCAACATTTTCGGACCCTCCTCGGGGAACACCATATATTTT
j_gene: TRBJ1-5; v_gene: TRBV19; d_gene: -; abundance: -; len: 14; CDR3aa: CASSISWSNQPQHF; CDR3nt: TGTGCCAGTAGTATAAGCTGGAGCAATCAGCCCCAGCATTTT
j_gene: TRBJ1-3; v_gene: TRBV27; d_gene: -; abundance: -; len: 14; CDR3aa: CASSLLPRGNTIYF; CDR3nt: TGTGCCAGCAGTTTACTTCCCCGGGGAAACACCATATATTTT
j_gene: TRBJ2-7; v_gene: TRBV30; d_gene: -; abundance: -; len: 14; CDR3aa: CAWKLARTNYEQYF; CDR3nt: TGTGCCTGGAAATTGGCCAGAACCAACTACGAGCAGTACTTC
j_gene: TRBJ1-1; v_gene: TRBV2; d_gene: -; abundance: -; len: 15; CDR3aa: CASSQESGLNTEAFF; CDR3nt: TGTGCCAGCAGTCAGGAATCAGGGCTGAACACTGAAGCTTTCTTT
j_gene: TRBJ1-4; v_gene: TRBV7-2; d_gene: TRBD1; abundance: -; len: 14; CDR3aa: CASSPGTGWEKLFF; CDR3nt: TGTGCCAGCAGCCCCGGGACAGGGTGGGAAAAACTGTTTTTT
j_gene: TRBJ1-1; v_gene: TRBV5-1; d_gene: -; abundance: -; len: 19; CDR3aa: CASSLGLGSGSPMNTEAFF; CDR3nt: TGCGCCAGCAGCTTGGGTTTAGGGAGTGGCAGCCCAATGAACACTGAAGCTTTCTTT
j_gene: TRBJ1-2; v_gene: TRBV9; d_gene: -; abundance: -; len: 15; CDR3aa: CASSVGRDTNYGYTF; CDR3nt: TGTGCCAGCAGCGTAGGACGGGATACTAACTATGGCTACACCTTC
j_gene: TRBJ1-2; v_gene: TRBV28; d_gene: TRBD1; abundance: -; len: 14; CDR3aa: CASSLSPGGYGYTF; CDR3nt: TGTGCCAGCAGTTTATCTCCAGGGGGCTATGGCTACACCTTC
j_gene: TRBJ1-2; v_gene: TRBV30; d_gene: TRBD1; abundance: -; len: 13; CDR3aa: CAFRITGDYGYTF; CDR3nt: TGTGCCTTCCGGATCACAGGGGACTATGGCTACACCTTC
j_gene: TRBJ2-3; v_gene: TRBV9; d_gene: TRBD1; abundance: -; len: 16; CDR3aa: CASSLPLDRGADTQYF; CDR3nt: TGTGCCAGCAGCCTCCCCCTTGACAGGGGCGCAGATACGCAGTATTTT